Shown below are 23 T cell receptor beta chains from a single sample sequenced in a study of CD8 T cells in ankylosing spondylitis. General study points: A motif in TCR beta, a set of roughly eight highly homologous variants, appeared characteristic of ankylosing spondylitis blood.

One entry per CDR3 protein results from TCRdb running MiXCR on the 5' RACE reads. The data contain approximately 400,000 distinct CDR3 sequences, roughly a quarter of them singletons. Their cognate antigens are unknown. Sequenced input: blood, either unsorted or a sorted T cell fraction (not recorded which). Source of these receptors: a male donor with ankylosing spondylitis.

The chain couples TRBV11-3 to TRBJ1-1; no definite D call. Per germline, CDR1 SGHNT and CDR2 YENEEA. There are 13 residues in the CDR3. V lost 5 bases to trimming and J lost 0 bases, with 7 bases between them. The CDR3 here is CASSHGLNTEAFF. In nucleotides, the CDR3 is TGTGCCAGCAGCCACGGGTTGAACACTGAAGCTTTCTTT.

This chain joins TRBV6-2 or TRBV6-3 and TRBJ1-2; no firm D call. Germline CDR1 is MNHEY and CDR2 is SVGEGT. Trimming removed 7 bases from V and 7 bases from J, with 10 bases in between. The CDR3 has 11 residues. This chain's CDR3 is CASTVGSGYTF. The CDR3 coding sequence is TGTGCCAGCACCGTTGGGTCTGGCTACACCTTC.

This chain uses TRBV12-3 or TRBV12-4 with TRBJ2-3; 9 bases line up with TRBD2. V was clipped by 3 bases and J by 4 bases; unmatched bases: 5. The CDR3 has 15 residues. CDR3 DNA: TGTGCCAGCAGTTTGTTCCAGCGGGAGGCAGATACGCAGTATTTT. Amino acids: CASSLFQREADTQYF.

This clonotype was detected only once. V usage is TRBV18 and J usage is TRBJ1-1; the D gene is possibly TRBD1 (5 bases). This CDR3 has 15 residues. Deletions cut 3 bases from V and 4 bases from J, with 15 bases between. The germline V gene has CDR1 KGHSH and CDR2 LQKENI. CDR3 in amino acids: CASSPGPGAVTEAFF. In DNA, the CDR3 is TGTGCCAGCTCACCCGGACCCGGGGCTGTCACTGAAGCTTTCTTT.

This clonotype came up a few times. This chain links TRBV20-1 with TRBJ2-7; 12 nucleotides align to TRBD2. CDR1 is DFQATT and CDR2 is SNEGSKA in the germline V gene (reference sequence). The junction had 5 bases not matched to a gene; V was cut back by 6 bases and J by 5 bases. This CDR3 has 13 residues. The CDR3, as DNA: TGCAGTGCCAGGACTAGCGGGACGGACGAGCAGTACGTC. Its protein product is CSARTSGTDEQYV.

The V call is TRBV6-2 or TRBV6-3, the J call TRBJ2-1; 11 nucleotides align to TRBD2. The CDR3 sequence is 18 residues long. V lost 0 bases, J lost 0 bases, and 4 bases stayed unmatched. CDR1 is MNHEY and CDR2 is SVGEGT in the germline V gene. The CDR3 nucleotides are TGTGCCAGCAGTTACTCACCTAGCGGGAGGATCTCCTACAATGAGCAGTTCTTC. It yields the protein CASSYSPSGRISYNEQFF.

The chain is built from TRBV2 and TRBJ1-1; the D is unclear. CDR1 and CDR2 (germline): SNHLY, FYNNEI. With 6 bases removed from V and 1 base from J, the gap between germline ends came to 6 bases. This CDR3 is 12 amino acids long. CDR3 loop: CASRKGNTEAFF. In DNA form, the CDR3 reads TGTGCCAGCAGGAAGGGGAACACTGAAGCTTTCTTT.

The rearrangement links TRBV7-2 to TRBJ2-7, with 9 bases identical to TRBD1. Germline CDR1 reads SGHTA; CDR2 reads FQGNSA. The length of the CDR3 is 15 residues. Trimming took 4 bases from V and 3 from J; bases not matched to a gene: 7. CDR3 DNA: TGTGCCAGCAGCTCTGATACGACAGGGGGCTACGAGCAGTACTTC. Residues: CASSSDTTGGYEQYF.

This chain links TRBV5-1 with TRBJ2-2; 8 bases are a match to TRBD1. The CDR3 totals 16 residues. Trimming removed 4 bases from V and 2 bases from J; junction bases left unmatched: 7. Per the germline V gene, CDR1 is SGHRS and CDR2 is YFSETQ. The CDR3 region is CASSRRTGTNTGELFF. In DNA, the CDR3 is TGCGCCAGCAGCCGAAGGACAGGGACCAACACCGGGGAGCTGTTTTTT.

The V gene is TRBV4-1, the J gene TRBJ2-1; 9 bases agree with TRBD2. V was clipped by 1 base and J by 8 bases; unmatched bases: 12. CDR1 is MGHRA, CDR2 YSYEKL, per germline. The CDR3 runs 17 residues. In DNA, the CDR3 is TGCGCCAGCAGCCAAGGTATAGCGGGAGTACTAGTCGATGAGCAGTTCTTC. It yields the protein CASSQGIAGVLVDEQFF.

This clonotype is a singleton in its sample. The chain carries TRBV11-2 and TRBJ2-1; D perhaps matches TRBD1 (5 bases). Trimming stripped 3 bases from V and 1 base from J, with 13 bases between. Germline V lookup: CDR1 SGHAT, CDR2 FQNNGV. The CDR3 spans 16 residues. CDR3 sequence (DNA): TGTGCCAGCAGCTTGTCAGGGATGGGATCCTACAATGAGCAGTTCTTC. Its translation is CASSLSGMGSYNEQFF.

The rearrangement joins TRBV12-3 or TRBV12-4 to TRBJ1-3, with D maybe TRBD1 (5 bases). The length of the CDR3 is 15 residues. Trimming left V 7 bases short and J 0 bases short, with 13 bases between. CDR3 DNA: TGTGCCAGCAACCAGGGAGGCGACTCTGGAAACACCATATATTTT. Amino acid sequence: CASNQGGDSGNTIYF.

The V gene is TRBV9, the J gene TRBJ2-3; TRBD2 agrees at 9 bases. The CDR3 spans 15 residues. J lost 4 bases, V lost 0 bases, and 3 bases had no gene match. From germline, CDR1 is SGDLS and CDR2 YYNGEE. This chain's CDR3 is CASSVGTSEADTQYF. The CDR3 DNA reads TGTGCCAGCAGCGTAGGGACTAGCGAGGCAGATACGCAGTATTTT.

The table lists this clonotype with a few counts. V is TRBV3-1 and J is TRBJ1-5; D is uncertain. Germline V CDR1 and CDR2: LGHDT, YNNKEL (reference sequence). The CDR3 extends over 13 amino acids. The V and J ends lost 1 base and 9 bases respectively, with 10 bases between them. CDR3 residues: CASSQGSVGPQHF. The CDR3 nucleotides read TGTGCCAGCAGCCAAGGCTCGGTGGGGCCCCAGCATTTT.

This clonotype was picked up a small number of times. The V call is TRBV5-1, the J call TRBJ2-7, with TRBD2 matching 8 bases. Germline-derived CDR1 and CDR2 are SGHRS and YFSETQ. The V gene end was trimmed by 2 bases and the J gene end by 0 bases; junction bases not matched to a gene: 1. The CDR3 has 14 residues. The CDR3 is CASSFSGTSYEQYV. The CDR3 bases are TGCGCCAGCAGCTTTAGCGGGACCTCCTACGAGCAGTACGTC.

The table lists this clonotype with a few counts. The gene calls are TRBV4-2 and TRBJ1-5; D unclear. V lost 1 base and J 1 base, leaving 11 bases between the germline ends. The CDR3 is 16 residues long. Germline V lookup: CDR1 LGHNA, CDR2 YNFKEQ. Here the CDR3 reads CASSQGVGESNQPQHF. CDR3 bases: TGTGCCAGCAGCCAAGGGGTTGGGGAGAGCAATCAGCCCCAGCATTTT.

The V call is TRBV5-1, the J call TRBJ1-6, with D uncertain. CDR3 length equals 12 residues. V lost 5 bases, J lost 6 bases, and 6 bases lay in between. Germline V gene data show CDR1 as SGHRS and CDR2 as YFSETQ. The CDR3 is CASRVGNSPLHF. The CDR3 region has the DNA TGCGCCAGCAGGGTGGGTAATTCACCCCTCCACTTT.

The chain is built from TRBV7-9 and TRBJ2-1, with D unresolved. CDR1 and CDR2 (germline): SEHNR, FQNEAQ (reference sequence). This CDR3 is built from 14 residues. The germline V and J ends were trimmed by 2 bases and 5 bases, with 10 bases remaining between them. CDR3 loop: CASSLTLRDNEQFF. DNA of the CDR3: TGTGCCAGCAGCTTAACACTTCGCGACAATGAGCAGTTCTTC.

This clonotype has only a few counts. J is TRBJ2-3 and V is TRBV20-1, with 7 bases fitting TRBD1. Germline V gene data show CDR1 as DFQATT and CDR2 as SNEGSKA (reference sequence). CDR3 size: 15 residues. After removal of 3 bases from V and 2 bases from J, the junction contained 8 bases not matched to a gene. The CDR3 nucleotides read TGCAGTGCTAGGGTGAGGGACAGAGTCACAGATACGCAGTATTTT. This codes for CSARVRDRVTDTQYF.

The sample holds a few counts of this clonotype. The CDR3 nucleotides are TGCAGTGCTCCACAGGGGTCGGCTAATGAAAAACTGTTTTTT. Protein product: CSAPQGSANEKLFF. J is TRBJ1-4 and V is TRBV20-1; 7 bases match TRBD1. The CDR3 length is 14 residues. From germline, CDR1 is DFQATT and CDR2 SNEGSKA (reference sequence). Trimming at V came to 5 bases and at J to 3 bases, leaving 6 bases not matched to a gene.

J is TRBJ2-5 and V is TRBV20-1, with D possibly being TRBD1 (6 bases). Germline CDR1 and CDR2: DFQATT and SNEGSKA (reference sequence). The CDR3 has 12 amino acids. The V gene lost 3 bases and the J gene lost 6 bases, with 11 bases spanning the gap. CDR3 amino acids: CSASLQGQTQYF. The CDR3 bases are TGCAGTGCTAGCCTACAGGGCCAGACCCAGTACTTC.

This rearrangement joins TRBV27 to TRBJ2-1, with 12 positions matching TRBD2. V lost 6 bases to trimming and J lost 8 bases; unmatched junction nucleotides: 8. The CDR3 spans 15 residues. CDR1 is MNHEY and CDR2 is SMNVEV in the germline V gene (reference sequence). The CDR3 sequence is CASRALAGGPHEQFF. The CDR3 DNA sequence: TGTGCCAGCAGGGCCCTAGCGGGAGGGCCCCATGAGCAGTTCTTC.

The chain is built from TRBV4-1 and TRBJ2-1; possible D gene TRBD2, 6 bases. Germline CDR1 and CDR2: MGHRA and YSYEKL. The germline V and J ends were trimmed by 5 bases and 0 bases, with 17 bases remaining between them. The CDR3 has 17 amino acids. As DNA, the CDR3 is TGCGCCAGCAGCTCGATGAGCGGGTCCCTCTCCTACAATGAGCAGTTCTTC. Protein product: CASSSMSGSLSYNEQFF.